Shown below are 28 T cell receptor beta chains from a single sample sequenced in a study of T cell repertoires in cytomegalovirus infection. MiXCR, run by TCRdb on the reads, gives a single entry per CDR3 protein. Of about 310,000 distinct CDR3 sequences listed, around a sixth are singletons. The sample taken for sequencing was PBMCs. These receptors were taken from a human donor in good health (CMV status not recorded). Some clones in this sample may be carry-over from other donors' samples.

The CDR3 loop reads CSARATQGTYEQYF. The CDR3 coding sequence is TGCAGTGCTAGAGCAACACAGGGGACCTACGAGCAGTACTTC. The chain couples TRBV20-1 to TRBJ2-7; 7 bases line up with TRBD1. The germline V gene encodes CDR1 DFQATT and CDR2 SNEGSKA (reference sequence). The length of the CDR3 is 14 residues. Trimming at V came to 1 base and at J to 2 bases, leaving 5 bases not matched to a gene.

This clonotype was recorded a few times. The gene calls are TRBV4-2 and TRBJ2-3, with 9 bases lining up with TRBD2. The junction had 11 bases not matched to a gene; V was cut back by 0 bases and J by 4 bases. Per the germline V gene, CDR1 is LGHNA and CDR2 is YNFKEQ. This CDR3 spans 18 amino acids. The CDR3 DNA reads TGTGCCAGCAGCCAAGATAATATTCTGGCGGGGGGGCCAGATACGCAGTATTTT. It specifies CASSQDNILAGGPDTQYF.

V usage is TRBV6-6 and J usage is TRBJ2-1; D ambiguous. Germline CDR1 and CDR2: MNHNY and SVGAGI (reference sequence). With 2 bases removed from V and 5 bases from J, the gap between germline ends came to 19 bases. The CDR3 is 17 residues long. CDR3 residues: CASSYGFKGKHDNEQFF. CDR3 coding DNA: TGTGCCAGCAGTTACGGGTTTAAGGGAAAACACGACAATGAGCAGTTCTTC.

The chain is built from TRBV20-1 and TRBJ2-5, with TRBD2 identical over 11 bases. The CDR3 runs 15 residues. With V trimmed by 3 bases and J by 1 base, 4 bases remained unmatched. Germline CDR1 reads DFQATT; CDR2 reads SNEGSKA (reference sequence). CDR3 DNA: TGCAGTGCTAGTACTAGCGGGGGAGTCCAAGAGACCCAGTACTTC. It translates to CSASTSGGVQETQYF.

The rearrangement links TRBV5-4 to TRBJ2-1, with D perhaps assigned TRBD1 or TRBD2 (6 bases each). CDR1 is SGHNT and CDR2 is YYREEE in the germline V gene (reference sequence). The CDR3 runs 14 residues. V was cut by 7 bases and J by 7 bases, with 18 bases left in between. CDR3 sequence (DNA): TGTGCCAGCGGGGGGCTAGCAGCGGAAAATGAGCAGTTCTTC. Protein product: CASGGLAAENEQFF.

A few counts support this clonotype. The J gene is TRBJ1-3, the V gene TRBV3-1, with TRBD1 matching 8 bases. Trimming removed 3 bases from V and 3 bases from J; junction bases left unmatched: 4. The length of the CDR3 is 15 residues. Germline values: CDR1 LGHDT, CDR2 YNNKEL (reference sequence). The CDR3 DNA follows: TGTGCCAGCAGCCATGGACAGGGTGGTGGAAACACCATATATTTT. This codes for CASSHGQGGGNTIYF.

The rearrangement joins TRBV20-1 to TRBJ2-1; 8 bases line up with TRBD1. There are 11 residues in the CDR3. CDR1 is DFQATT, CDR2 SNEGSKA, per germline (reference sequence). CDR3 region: CSATGDNEQFF. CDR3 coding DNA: TGCAGCGCGACAGGGGACAATGAGCAGTTCTTC.

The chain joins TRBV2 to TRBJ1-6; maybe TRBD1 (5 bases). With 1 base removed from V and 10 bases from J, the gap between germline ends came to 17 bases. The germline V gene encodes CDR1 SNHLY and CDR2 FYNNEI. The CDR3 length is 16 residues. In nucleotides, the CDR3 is TGTGCCAGCAGTGAAGAAAAGGGGCCCCTAGGGTCACCCCTCCACTTT. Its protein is CASSEEKGPLGSPLHF.

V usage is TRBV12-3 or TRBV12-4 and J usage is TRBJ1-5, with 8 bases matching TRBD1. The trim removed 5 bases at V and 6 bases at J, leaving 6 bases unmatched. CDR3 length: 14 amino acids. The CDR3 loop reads CASSVQGESQPQHF. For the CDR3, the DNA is TGTGCCAGCAGTGTACAGGGGGAGAGTCAGCCCCAGCATTTT.

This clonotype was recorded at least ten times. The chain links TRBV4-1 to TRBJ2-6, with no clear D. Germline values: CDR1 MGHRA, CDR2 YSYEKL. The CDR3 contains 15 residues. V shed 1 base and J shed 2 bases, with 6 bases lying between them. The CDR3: CASSQVGTGANVLTF. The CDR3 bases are TGCGCCAGCAGCCAAGTCGGCACTGGGGCCAACGTCCTGACTTTC.

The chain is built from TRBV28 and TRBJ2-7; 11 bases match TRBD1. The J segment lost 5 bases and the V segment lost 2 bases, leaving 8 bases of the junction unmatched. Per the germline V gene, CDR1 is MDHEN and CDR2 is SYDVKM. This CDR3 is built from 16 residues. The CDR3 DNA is TGTGCCAGCAGTTTACCTTGGGACAGGGGGTTCCACGAGCAGTACTTC. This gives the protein CASSLPWDRGFHEQYF.

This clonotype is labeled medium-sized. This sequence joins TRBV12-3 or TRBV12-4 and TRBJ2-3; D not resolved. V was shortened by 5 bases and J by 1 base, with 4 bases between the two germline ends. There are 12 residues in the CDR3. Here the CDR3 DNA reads TGTGCCAGCAGTCAGGGCACAGATACGCAGTATTTT. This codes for CASSQGTDTQYF.

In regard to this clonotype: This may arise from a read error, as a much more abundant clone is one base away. Here the CDR3 reads CASSYGASTEAFF. In nucleotides, the CDR3 is TGTGCCAGCAGTTACGGGGCGAGCACTGAAGCTTTCTTT. This rearrangement joins TRBV6-6 to TRBJ1-1, with D possibly matching TRBD1 (5 bases). The CDR3 sequence is 13 residues long. V was clipped by 2 bases and J by 4 bases, with 8 bases between them. CDR1 MNHNY and CDR2 SVGAGI come from the germline V gene (reference sequence).

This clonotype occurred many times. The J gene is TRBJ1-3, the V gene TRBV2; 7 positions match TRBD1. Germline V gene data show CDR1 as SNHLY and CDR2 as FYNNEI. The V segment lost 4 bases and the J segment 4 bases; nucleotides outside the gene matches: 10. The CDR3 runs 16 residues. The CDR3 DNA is TGTGCCAGCAGTGGAGAGGGACAGCCCGCCGGAAACACCATATATTTT. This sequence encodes CASSGEGQPAGNTIYF.

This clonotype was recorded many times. The CDR3 DNA sequence: TGTGCCAGCAGCTTTTCAGCTACCCTTTTTGGTGAGCAGTTCTTC. Amino acids: CASSFSATLFGEQFF. This chain connects TRBV7-2 to TRBJ2-1, with D unresolved. The CDR3 is 15 residues long. The germline V gene encodes CDR1 SGHTA and CDR2 FQGNSA. The ends were cut back, 3 bases at V and 9 bases at J, with 18 bases in the middle.

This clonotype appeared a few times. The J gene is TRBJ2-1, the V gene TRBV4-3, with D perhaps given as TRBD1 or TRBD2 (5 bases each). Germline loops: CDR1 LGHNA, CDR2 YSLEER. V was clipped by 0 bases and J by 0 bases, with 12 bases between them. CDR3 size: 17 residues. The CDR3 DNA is TGCGCCAGCAGCCAAGAAAGGGACGGCAGCTCCTACAATGAGCAGTTCTTC. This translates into CASSQERDGSSYNEQFF.

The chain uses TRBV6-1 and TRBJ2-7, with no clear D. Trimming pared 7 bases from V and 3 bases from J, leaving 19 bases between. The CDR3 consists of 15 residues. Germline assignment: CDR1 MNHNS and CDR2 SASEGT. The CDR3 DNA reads TGTGCCAGCATACCGCCGAGACGGGCCGTCTACGAGCAGTACTTC. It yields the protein CASIPPRRAVYEQYF.

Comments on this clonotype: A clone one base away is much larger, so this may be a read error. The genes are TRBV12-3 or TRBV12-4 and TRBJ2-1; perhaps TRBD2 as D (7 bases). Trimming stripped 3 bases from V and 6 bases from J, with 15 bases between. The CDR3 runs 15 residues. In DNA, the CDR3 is TGTGCCAGCAGTTTCCCGGGACGGGGGGCCAATGAGCAGTTCTTC. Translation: CASSFPGRGANEQFF.

This chain's CDR3 is CASSLGTGAVNEQFF. CDR3 bases: TGTGCCAGCAGCTTAGGGACAGGGGCAGTCAATGAGCAGTTCTTC. This chain links TRBV7-9 with TRBJ2-1; 9 nucleotides line up with TRBD1. Trimming at V came to 1 base and at J to 6 bases, leaving 4 bases not matched to a gene. The CDR3 length is 15 residues. CDR1 is SEHNR, CDR2 FQNEAQ, per germline (reference sequence).

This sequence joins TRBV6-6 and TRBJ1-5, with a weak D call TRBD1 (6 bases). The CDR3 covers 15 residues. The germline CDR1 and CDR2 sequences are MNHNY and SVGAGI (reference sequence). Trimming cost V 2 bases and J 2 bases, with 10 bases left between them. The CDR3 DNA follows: TGTGCCAGCAGTTACACAGGGTCTCGCAATCAGCCCCAGCATTTT. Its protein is CASSYTGSRNQPQHF.

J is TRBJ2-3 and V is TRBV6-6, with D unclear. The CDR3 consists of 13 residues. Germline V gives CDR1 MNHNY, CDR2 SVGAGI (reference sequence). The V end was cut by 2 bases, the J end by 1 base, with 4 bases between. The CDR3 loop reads CASSYLGTDTQYF. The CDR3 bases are TGTGCCAGCAGTTACCTGGGCACAGATACGCAGTATTTT.

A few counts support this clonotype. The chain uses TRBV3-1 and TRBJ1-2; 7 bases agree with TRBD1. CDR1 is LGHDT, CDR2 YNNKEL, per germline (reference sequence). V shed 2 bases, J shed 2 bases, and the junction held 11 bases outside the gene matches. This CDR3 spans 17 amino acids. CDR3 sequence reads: CASSQRQGPTWNYGYTF. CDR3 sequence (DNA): TGTGCCAGCAGCCAAAGACAGGGACCCACCTGGAACTATGGCTACACCTTC.

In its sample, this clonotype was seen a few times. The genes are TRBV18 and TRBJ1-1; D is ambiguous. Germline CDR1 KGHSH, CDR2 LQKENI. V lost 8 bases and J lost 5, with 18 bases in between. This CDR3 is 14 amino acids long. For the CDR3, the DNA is TGTGCCAGCGTGGGTATTTGGGGAAGAACTGAAGCTTTCTTT. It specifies CASVGIWGRTEAFF.

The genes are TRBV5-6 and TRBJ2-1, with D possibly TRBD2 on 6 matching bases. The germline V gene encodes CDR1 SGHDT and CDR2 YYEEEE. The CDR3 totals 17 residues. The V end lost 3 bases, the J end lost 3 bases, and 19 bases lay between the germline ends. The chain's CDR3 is CASSSWLVGTGYNEQFF. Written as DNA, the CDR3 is TGTGCCAGCAGCTCTTGGCTGGTAGGGACTGGCTACAATGAGCAGTTCTTC.

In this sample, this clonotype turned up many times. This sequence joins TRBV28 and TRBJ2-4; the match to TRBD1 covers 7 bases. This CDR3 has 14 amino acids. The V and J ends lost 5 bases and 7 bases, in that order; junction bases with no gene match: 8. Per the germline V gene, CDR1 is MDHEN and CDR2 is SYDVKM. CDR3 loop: CASSPGTARNIQYF. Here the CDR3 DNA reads TGTGCCAGCAGTCCGGGGACAGCTAGGAACATTCAGTACTTC.

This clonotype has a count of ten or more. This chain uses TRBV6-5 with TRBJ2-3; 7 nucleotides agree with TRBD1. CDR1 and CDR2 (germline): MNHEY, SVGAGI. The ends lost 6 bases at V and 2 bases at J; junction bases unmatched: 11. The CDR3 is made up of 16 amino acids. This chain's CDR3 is CASRNRGNYYTDTQYF. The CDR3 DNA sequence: TGTGCCAGCAGAAACAGGGGCAACTATTACACAGATACGCAGTATTTT.

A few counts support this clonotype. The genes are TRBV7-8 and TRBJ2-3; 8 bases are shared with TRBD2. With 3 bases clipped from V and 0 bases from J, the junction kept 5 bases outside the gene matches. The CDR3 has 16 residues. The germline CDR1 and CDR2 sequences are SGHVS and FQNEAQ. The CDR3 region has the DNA TGTGCCAGCAGCTTTAGCGGGGTCCCTAGCACAGATACGCAGTATTTT. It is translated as CASSFSGVPSTDTQYF. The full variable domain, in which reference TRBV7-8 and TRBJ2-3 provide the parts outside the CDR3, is GAGVSQSPRYKVAKRGQDVALRCDPISGHVSLFWYQQALGQGPEFLTYFQNEAQLDKSGLPSDRFFAERPEGSVSTLKIQRTQQEDSAVYLCASSFSGVPSTDTQYFGPGTRLTVL.

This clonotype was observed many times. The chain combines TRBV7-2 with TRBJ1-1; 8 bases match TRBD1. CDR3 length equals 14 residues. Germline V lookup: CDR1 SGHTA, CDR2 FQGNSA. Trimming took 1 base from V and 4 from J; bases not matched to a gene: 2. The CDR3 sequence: CASSLVRGRTEAFF. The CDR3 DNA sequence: TGTGCCAGCAGCTTAGTCAGGGGGCGCACTGAAGCTTTCTTT.